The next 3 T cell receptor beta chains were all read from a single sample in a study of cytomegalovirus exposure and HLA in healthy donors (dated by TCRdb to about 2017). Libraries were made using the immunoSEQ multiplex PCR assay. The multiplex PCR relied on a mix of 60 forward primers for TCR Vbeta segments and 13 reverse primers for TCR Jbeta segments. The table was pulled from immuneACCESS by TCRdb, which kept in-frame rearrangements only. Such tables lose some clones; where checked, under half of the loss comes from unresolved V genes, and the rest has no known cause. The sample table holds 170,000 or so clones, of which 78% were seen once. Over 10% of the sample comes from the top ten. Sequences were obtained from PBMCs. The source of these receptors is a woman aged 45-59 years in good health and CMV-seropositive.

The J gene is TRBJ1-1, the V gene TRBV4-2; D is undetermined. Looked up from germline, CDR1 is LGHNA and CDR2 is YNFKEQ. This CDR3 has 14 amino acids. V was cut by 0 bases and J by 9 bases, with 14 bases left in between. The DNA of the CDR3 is TGTGCCAGCAGCCAAGAAGCGGCCGAAGCAAAAGCTTTCTTT. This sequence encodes CASSQEAAEAKAFF.

The CDR3 bases are TGTGCCATCAGTGAGTCAACAGGGTTCTACGAGCAGTACTTC. Its protein product is CAISESTGFYEQYF. This sequence joins TRBV10-3 and TRBJ2-7; possibly TRBD1 for D (6 bases). The V gene lost 0 bases and the J gene lost 3 bases, with 9 bases spanning the gap. There are 14 residues in the CDR3. Per germline, CDR1 ENHRY and CDR2 SYGVKD.

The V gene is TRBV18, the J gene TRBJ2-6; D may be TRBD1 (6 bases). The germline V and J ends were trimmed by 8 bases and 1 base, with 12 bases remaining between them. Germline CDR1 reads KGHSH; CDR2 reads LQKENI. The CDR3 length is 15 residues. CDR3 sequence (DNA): TGTGCCAGCACTGAGGGGGTATCTGGGGCCAACGTCCTGACTTTC. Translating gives CASTEGVSGANVLTF.